The present T cell receptor (beta chain) was sequenced within a study of blood T cell repertoires in COVID-19. Whole-study context: The cDNA or gDNA used as material had been derived from T cells, B-cell-depleted T cells, or PBMCs.

The protocol was immunoSEQ multiplex PCR, while the TCRdb copy is restricted to in-frame clones and leaves out a portion. The sample lists over 200,000 clones, 70% to 90% occurring once. The count of this clone is one. This clonotype was obtained from a woman in her twenties or thirties who had been exposed to COVID-19. The sample taken for sequencing was PBMCs or T cells enriched from blood (not recorded which).

The CDR3 bases are TGTGCCAGCAGTGGGCGCGGGTCGGGTTCATCTGGAAACACCATATATTTT. Translating it yields CASSGRGSGSSGNTIYF. This sequence joins TRBV25-1 and TRBJ1-3; no reliable D call. CDR3 length equals 17 residues. Trimming removed 4 bases from V and 1 base from J, with 17 bases in between. Germline V CDR1 and CDR2: MGHDK, SYGVNS. The full variable domain, with the rest looked up from reference TRBV25-1 and TRBJ1-3, is EADIYQTPRYLVIGTGKKITLECSQTMGHDKMYWYQQDPGMELHLIHYSYGVNSTEKGDLSSESTVSRIRTEHFPLTLESARPSHTSQYLCASSGRGSGSSGNTIYFGEGSWLTVV.